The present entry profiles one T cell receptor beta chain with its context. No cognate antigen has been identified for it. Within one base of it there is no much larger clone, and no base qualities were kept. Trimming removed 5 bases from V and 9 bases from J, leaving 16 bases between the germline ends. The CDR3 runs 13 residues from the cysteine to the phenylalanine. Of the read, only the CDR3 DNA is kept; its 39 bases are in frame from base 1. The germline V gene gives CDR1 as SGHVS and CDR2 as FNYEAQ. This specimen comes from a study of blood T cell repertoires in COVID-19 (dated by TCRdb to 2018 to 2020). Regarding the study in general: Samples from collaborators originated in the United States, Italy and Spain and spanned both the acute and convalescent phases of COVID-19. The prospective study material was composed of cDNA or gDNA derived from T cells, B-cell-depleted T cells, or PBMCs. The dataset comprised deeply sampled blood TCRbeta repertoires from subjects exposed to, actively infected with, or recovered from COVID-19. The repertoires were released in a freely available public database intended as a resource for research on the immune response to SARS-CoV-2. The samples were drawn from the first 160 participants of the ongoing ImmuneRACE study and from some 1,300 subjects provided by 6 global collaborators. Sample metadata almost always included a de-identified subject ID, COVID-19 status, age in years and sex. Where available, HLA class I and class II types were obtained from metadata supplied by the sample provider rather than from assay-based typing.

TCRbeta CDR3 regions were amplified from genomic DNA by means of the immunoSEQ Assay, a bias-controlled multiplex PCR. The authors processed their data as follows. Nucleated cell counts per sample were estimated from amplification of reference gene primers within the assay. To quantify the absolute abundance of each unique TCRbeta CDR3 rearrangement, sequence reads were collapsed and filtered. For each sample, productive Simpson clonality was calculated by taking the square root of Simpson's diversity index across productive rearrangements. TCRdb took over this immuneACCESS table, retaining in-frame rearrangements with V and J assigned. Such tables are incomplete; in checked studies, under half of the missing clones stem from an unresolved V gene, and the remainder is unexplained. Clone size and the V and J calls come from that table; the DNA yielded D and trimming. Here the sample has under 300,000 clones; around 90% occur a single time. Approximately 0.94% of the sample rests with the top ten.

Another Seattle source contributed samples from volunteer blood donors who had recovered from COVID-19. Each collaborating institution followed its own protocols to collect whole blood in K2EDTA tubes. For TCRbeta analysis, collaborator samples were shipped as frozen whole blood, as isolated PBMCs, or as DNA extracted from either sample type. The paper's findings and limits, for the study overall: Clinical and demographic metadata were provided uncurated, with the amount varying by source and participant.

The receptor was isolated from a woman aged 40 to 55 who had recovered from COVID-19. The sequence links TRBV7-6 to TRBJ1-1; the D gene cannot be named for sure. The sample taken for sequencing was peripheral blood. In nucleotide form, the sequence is TGTGCCAGCAGCCCAAGACATATGGGTAAAGCTTTCTTT. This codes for CASSPRHMGKAFF.